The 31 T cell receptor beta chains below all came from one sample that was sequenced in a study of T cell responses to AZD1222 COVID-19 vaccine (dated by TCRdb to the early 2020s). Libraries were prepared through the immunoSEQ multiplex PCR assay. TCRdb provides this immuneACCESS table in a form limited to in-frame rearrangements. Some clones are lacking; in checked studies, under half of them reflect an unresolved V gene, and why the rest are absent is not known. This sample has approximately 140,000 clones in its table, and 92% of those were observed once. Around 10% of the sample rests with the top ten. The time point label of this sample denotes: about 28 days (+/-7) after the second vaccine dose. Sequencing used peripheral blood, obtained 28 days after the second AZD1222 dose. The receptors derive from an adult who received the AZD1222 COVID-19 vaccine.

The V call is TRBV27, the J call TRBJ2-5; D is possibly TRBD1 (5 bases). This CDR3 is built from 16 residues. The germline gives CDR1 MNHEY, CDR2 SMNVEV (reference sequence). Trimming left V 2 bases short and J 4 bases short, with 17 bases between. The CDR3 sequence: CASSLEGVGSRETQYF. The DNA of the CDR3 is TGTGCCAGCAGTTTAGAAGGGGTCGGGTCGCGAGAGACCCAGTACTTC.

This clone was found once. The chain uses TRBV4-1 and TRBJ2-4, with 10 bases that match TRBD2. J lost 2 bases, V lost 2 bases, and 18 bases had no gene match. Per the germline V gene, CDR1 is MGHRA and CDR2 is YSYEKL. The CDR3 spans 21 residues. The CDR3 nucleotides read TGCGCCAGCAGCCAACCCCCGGGAGGAGCGGGAGGGGGAGTGACCAAAAACATTCAGTACTTC. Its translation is CASSQPPGGAGGGVTKNIQYF.

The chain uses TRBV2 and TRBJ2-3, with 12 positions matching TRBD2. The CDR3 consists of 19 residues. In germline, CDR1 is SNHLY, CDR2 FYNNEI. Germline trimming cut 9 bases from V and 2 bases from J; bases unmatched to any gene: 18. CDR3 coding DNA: TGTGCCAGTATTAGGACAGAGACTAGCGGGAGAGATTTCACAGATACGCAGTATTTT. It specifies CASIRTETSGRDFTDTQYF.

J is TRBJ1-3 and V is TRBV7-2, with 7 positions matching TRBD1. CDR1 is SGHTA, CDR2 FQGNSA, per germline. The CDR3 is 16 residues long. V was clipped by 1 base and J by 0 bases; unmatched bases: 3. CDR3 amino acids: CASSLGGQYSGNTIYF. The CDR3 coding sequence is TGTGCCAGCAGCTTAGGGGGACAGTACTCTGGAAACACCATATATTTT.

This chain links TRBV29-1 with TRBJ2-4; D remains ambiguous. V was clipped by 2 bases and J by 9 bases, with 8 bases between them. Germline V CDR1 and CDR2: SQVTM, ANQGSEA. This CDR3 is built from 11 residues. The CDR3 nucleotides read TGCAGCGTTGAACTTTCCGGCATTCAGTACTTC. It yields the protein CSVELSGIQYF. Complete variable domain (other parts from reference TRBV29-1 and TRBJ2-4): SAVISQKPSRDICQRGTSLTIQCQVDSQVTMMFWYRQQPGQSLTLIATANQGSEATYESGFVIDKFPISRPNLTFSTLTVSNMSPEDSSIYLCSVELSGIQYFGAGTRLSVL.

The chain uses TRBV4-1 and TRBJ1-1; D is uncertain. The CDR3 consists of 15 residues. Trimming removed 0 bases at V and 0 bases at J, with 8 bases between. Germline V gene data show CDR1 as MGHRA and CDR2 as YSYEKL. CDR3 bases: TGCGCCAGCAGCCAAGAATACGCAATGAACACTGAAGCTTTCTTT. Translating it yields CASSQEYAMNTEAFF.

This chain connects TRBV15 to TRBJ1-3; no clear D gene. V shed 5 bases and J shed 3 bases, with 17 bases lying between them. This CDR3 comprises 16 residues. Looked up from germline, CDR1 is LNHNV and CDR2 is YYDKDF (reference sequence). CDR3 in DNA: TGTGCCACCAGCCTCAGGAGGCAGACGAGTGGAAACACCATATATTTT. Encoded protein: CATSLRRQTSGNTIYF. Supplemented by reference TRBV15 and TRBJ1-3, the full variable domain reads DAMVIQNPRYQVTQFGKPVTLSCSQTLNHNVMYWYQQKSSQAPKLLFHYYDKDFNNEADTPDNFQSRRPNTSFCFLDIRSPGLGDTAMYLCATSLRRQTSGNTIYFGEGSWLTVV.

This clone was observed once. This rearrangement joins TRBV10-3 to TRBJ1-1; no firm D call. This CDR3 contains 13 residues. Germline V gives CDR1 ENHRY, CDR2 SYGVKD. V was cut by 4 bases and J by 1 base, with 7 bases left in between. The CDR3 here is CAISAQKNTEAFF. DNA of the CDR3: TGTGCCATCAGTGCCCAAAAGAACACTGAAGCTTTCTTT.

The CDR3 DNA reads TGTGCCAGCACCCCGGGAGGGGGCTACTATGGCTACACCTTC. Its translation: CASTPGGGYYGYTF. V is TRBV27 and J is TRBJ1-2; 7 nucleotides match TRBD1. The CDR3 runs to 14 residues. CDR1 MNHEY and CDR2 SMNVEV come from the germline V gene (reference sequence). V was pared by 7 bases and J by 3 bases, with 8 bases of the junction left unmatched.

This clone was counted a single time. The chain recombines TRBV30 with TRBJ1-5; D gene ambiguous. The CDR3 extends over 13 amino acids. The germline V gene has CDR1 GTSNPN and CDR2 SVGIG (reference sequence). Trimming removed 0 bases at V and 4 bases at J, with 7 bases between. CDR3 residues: CAWSVHGNQPQHF. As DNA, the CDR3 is TGTGCCTGGAGTGTTCACGGAAATCAGCCCCAGCATTTT.

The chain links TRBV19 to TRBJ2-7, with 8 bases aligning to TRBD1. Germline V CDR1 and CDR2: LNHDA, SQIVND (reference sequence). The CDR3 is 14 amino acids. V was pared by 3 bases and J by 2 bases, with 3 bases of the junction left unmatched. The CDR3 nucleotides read TGTGCCAGTAGTATCACACAGGGGGCCTACGAGCAGTACTTC. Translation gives CASSITQGAYEQYF.

Written as DNA, the CDR3 is TGTGCCAGCTCACCACCGGAAACTAGCAATCAGCCCCAGCATTTT. Translated: CASSPPETSNQPQHF. The rearrangement joins TRBV18 to TRBJ1-5; no definite D call. Looked up from germline, CDR1 is KGHSH and CDR2 is LQKENI. V was clipped by 0 bases and J by 0 bases, with 6 bases between them. The CDR3 is 15 residues long. Filled out from reference TRBV18 and TRBJ1-5, the complete variable domain reads NAGVMQNPRHLVRRRGQEARLRCSPMKGHSHVYWYRQLPEEGLKFMVYLQKENIIDESGMPKERFSAEFPKEGPSILRIQQVVRGDSAAYFCASSPPETSNQPQHFGDGTRLSIL.

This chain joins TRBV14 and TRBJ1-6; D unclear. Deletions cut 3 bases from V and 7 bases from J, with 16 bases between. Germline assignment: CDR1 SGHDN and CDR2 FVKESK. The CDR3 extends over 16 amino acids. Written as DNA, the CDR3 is TGTGCCAGCAGCCAGTTAGGAGACGCGAGAAATTCACCCCTCCACTTT. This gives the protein CASSQLGDARNSPLHF.

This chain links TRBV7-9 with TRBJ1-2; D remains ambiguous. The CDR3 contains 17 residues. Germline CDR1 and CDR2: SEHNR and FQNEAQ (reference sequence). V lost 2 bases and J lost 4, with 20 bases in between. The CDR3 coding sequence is TGTGCCAGCAGCTTACCCTTCGACTCCATAAAGGGCTATGGCTACACCTTC. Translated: CASSLPFDSIKGYGYTF.

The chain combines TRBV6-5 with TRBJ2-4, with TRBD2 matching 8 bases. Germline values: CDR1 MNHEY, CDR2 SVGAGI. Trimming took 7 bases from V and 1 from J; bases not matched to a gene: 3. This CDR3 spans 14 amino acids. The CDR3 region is CASKLAVAKNIQYF. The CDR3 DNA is TGTGCCAGCAAACTAGCGGTGGCCAAAAACATTCAGTACTTC.

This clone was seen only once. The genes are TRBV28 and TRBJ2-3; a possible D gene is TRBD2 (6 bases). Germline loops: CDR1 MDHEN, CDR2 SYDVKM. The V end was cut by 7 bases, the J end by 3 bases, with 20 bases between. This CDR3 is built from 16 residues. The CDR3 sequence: CASTSPRDFGTDTQYF. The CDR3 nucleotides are TGTGCCAGCACCTCCCCCCGGGACTTCGGAACAGATACGCAGTATTTT.

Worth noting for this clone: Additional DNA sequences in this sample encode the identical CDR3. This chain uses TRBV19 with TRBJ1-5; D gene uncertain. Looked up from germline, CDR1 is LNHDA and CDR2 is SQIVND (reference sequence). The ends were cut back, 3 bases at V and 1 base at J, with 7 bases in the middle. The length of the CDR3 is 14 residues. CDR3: CASSITGSNQPQHF. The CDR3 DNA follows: TGTGCCAGTAGTATTACGGGAAGCAATCAGCCCCAGCATTTT.

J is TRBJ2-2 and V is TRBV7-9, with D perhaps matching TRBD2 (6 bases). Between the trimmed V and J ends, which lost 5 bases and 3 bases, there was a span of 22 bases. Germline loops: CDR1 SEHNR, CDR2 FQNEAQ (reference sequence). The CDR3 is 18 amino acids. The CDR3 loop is CASSLGIADHLDTGELFF. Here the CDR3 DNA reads TGTGCCAGCAGCCTAGGGATAGCGGACCACTTGGACACCGGGGAGCTGTTTTTT.

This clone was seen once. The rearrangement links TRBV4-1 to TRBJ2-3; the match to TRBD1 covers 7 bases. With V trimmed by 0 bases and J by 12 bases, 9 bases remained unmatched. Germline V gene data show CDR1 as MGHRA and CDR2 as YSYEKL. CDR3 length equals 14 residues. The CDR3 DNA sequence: TGCGCCAGCAGCCAAGATGGTTCCGGGACAGTACAGTATTTT. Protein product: CASSQDGSGTVQYF.

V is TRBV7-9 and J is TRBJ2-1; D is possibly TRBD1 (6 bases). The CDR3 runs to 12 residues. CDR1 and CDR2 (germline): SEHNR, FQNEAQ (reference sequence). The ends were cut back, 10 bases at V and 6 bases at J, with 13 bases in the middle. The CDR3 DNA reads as TGTGCCACATCAAGACAGGCCAATGAGCAGTTCTTC. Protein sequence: CATSRQANEQFF.

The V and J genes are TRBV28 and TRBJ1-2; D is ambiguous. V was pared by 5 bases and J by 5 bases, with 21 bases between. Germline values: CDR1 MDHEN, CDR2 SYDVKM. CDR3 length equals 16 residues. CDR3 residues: CASSPHVQPLGYGYTF. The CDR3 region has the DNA TGTGCCAGCAGTCCCCACGTACAACCCCTTGGGTATGGCTACACCTTC.

As DNA, the CDR3 is TGCGCCAGCAGCTCGGGACAGGGGGCGAGTCGGGAGCTGTTTTTT. Translated, it gives CASSSGQGASRELFF. The V gene is TRBV5-1, the J gene TRBJ2-2, with 12 bases aligning to TRBD1. CDR3 length: 15 residues. CDR1 is SGHRS and CDR2 is YFSETQ in the germline V gene. V dropped 3 bases and J dropped 9; count of bases not matched to a gene: 6.

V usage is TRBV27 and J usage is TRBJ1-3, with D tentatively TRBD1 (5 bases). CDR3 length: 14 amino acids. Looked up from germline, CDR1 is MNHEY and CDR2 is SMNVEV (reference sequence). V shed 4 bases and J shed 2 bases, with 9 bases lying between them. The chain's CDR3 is CASSSQGAGNTIYF. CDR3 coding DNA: TGTGCCAGCAGTTCTCAGGGAGCTGGAAACACCATATATTTT.

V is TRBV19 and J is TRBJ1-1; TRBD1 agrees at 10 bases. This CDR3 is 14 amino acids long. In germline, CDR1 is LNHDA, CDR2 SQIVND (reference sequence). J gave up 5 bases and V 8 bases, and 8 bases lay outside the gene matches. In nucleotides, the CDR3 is TGTGCCAGTTCCAGTGGGACAGGGGTAACTGAAGCTTTCTTT. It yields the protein CASSSGTGVTEAFF.

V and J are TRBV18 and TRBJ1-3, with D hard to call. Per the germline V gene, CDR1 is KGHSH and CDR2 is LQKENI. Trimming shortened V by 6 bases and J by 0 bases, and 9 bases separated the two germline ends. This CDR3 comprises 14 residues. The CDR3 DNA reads TGTGCCAGCTCCGCCTACCCCTCTGGAAACACCATATATTTT. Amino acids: CASSAYPSGNTIYF.

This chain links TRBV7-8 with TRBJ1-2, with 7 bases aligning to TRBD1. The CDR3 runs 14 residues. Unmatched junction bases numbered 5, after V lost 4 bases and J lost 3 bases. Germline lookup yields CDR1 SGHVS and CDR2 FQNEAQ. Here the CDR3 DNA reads TGTGCCAGCAGCTCGATAGGGACAGACTATGGCTACACCTTC. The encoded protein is CASSSIGTDYGYTF. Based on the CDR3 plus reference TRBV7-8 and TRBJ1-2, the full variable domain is GAGVSQSPRYKVAKRGQDVALRCDPISGHVSLFWYQQALGQGPEFLTYFQNEAQLDKSGLPSDRFFAERPEGSVSTLKIQRTQQEDSAVYLCASSSIGTDYGYTFGSGTRLTVV.

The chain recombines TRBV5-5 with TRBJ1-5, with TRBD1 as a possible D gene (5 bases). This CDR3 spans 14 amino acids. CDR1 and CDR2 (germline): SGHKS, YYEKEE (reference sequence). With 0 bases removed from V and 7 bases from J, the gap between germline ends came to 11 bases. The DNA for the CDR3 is TGTGCCAGCAGCTTGGACAGGATGGGACAGCCCCAGCATTTT. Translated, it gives CASSLDRMGQPQHF. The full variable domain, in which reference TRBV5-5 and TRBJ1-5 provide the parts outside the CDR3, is DAGVTQSPTHLIKTRGQQVTLRCSPISGHKSVSWYQQVLGQGPQFIFQYYEKEERGRGNFPDRFSARQFPNYSSELNVNALLLGDSALYLCASSLDRMGQPQHFGDGTRLSIL.

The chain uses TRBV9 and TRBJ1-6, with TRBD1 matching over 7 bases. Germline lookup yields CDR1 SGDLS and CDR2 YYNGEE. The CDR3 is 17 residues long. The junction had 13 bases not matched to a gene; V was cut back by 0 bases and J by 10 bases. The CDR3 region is CASSVEDRTQPQSPLHF. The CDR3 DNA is TGTGCCAGCAGCGTAGAGGACAGGACCCAACCTCAATCACCCCTCCACTTT. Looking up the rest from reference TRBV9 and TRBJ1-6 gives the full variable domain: DSGVTQTPKHLITATGQRVTLRCSPRSGDLSVYWYQQSLDQGLQFLIQYYNGEERAKGNILERFSAQQFPDLHSELNLSSLELGDSALYFCASSVEDRTQPQSPLHFGNGTRLTVT.

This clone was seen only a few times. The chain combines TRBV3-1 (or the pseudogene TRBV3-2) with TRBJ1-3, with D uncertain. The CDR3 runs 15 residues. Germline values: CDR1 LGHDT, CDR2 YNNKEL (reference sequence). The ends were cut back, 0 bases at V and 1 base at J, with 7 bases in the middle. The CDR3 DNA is TGTGCCAGCAGCCAAGATTGGGGATCTGGAAACACCATATATTTT. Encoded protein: CASSQDWGSGNTIYF.

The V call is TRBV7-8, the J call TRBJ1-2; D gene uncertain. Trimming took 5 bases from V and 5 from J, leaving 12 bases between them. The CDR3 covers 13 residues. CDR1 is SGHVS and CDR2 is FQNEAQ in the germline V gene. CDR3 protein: CASSLGRDYGYTF. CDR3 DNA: TGTGCCAGCAGCCTCGGGAGGGATTATGGCTACACCTTC.

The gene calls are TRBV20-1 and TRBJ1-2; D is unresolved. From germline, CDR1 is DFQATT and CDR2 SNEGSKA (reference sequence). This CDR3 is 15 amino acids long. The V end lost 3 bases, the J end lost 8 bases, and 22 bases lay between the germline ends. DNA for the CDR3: TGCAGTGCTAGTGTAGCGTCGACACCGGTTAAAGGCTACACCTTC. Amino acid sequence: CSASVASTPVKGYTF.